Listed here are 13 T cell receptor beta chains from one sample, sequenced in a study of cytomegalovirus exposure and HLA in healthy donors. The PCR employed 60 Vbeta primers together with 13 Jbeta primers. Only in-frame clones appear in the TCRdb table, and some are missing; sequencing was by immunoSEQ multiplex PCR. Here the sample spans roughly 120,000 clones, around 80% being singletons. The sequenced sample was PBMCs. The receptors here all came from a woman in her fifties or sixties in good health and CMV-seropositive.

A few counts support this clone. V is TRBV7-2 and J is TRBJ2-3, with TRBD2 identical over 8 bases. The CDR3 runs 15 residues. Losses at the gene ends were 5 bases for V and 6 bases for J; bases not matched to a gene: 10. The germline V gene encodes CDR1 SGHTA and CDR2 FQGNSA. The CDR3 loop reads CASSTRAGVPDTQYF. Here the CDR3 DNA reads TGTGCCAGCAGCACCAGAGCGGGAGTCCCCGATACGCAGTATTTT.

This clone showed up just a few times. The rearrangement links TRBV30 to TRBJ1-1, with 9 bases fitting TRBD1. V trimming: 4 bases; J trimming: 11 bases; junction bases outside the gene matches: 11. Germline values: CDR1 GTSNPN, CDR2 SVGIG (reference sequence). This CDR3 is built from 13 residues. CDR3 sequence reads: CAWKGQGTGDAFF. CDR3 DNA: TGTGCCTGGAAGGGACAGGGAACCGGGGACGCTTTCTTT.

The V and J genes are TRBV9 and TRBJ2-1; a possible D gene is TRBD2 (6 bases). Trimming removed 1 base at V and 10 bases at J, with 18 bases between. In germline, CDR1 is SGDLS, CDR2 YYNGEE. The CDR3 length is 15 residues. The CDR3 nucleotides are TGTGCCAGCAGCGTAATGAGTAGCGGTCCCGGGGAGCAGTTCTTC. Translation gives CASSVMSSGPGEQFF.

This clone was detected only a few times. The chain's CDR3 is CASSYSAVGNQPQHF. CDR3 sequence (DNA): TGTGCCAGCAGTTACTCAGCTGTGGGCAATCAGCCCCAGCATTTT. The V and J genes are TRBV6-5 and TRBJ1-5; D is unresolved. The CDR3 covers 15 residues. The germline V and J ends were trimmed by 0 bases and 2 bases, with 8 bases remaining between them. The germline CDR1 and CDR2 sequences are MNHEY and SVGAGI.

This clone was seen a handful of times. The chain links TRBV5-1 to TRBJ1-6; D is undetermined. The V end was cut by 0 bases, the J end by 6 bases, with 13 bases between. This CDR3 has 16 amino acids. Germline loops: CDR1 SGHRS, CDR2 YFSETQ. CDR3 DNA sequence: TGCGCCAGCAGCTTGGGTCTCTCCCAGCGTAATTCACCCCTCCACTTT. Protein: CASSLGLSQRNSPLHF.

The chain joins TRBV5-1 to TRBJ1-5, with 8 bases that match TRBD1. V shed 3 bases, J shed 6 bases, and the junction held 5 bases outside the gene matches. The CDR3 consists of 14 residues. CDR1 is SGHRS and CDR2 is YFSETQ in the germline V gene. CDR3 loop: CASSSAGGGQPQHF. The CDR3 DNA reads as TGCGCCAGCAGCTCAGCAGGGGGCGGTCAGCCCCAGCATTTT.

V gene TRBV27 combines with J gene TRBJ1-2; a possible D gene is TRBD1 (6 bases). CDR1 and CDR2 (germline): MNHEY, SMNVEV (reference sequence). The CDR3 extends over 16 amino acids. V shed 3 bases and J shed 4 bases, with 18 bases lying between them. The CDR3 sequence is CASSLSGDLLGYGYTF. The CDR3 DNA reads TGTGCCAGCAGTTTGTCAGGGGATCTCTTGGGCTATGGCTACACCTTC.

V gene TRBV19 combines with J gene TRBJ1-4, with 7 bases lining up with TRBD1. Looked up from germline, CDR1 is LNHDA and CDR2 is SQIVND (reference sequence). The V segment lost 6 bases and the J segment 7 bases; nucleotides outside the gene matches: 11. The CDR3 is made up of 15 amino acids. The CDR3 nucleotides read TGTGCCAGTAGACGGAACAGGGGTACGGCTGAAAAACTGTTTTTT. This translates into CASRRNRGTAEKLFF.

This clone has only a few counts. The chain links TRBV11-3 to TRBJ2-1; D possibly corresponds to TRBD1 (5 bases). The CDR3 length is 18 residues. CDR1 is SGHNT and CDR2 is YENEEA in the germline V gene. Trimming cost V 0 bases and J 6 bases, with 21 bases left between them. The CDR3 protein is CASSLDQGGTRLGNEQFF. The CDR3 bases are TGTGCCAGCAGCTTAGATCAGGGCGGTACGCGTTTGGGCAATGAGCAGTTCTTC.

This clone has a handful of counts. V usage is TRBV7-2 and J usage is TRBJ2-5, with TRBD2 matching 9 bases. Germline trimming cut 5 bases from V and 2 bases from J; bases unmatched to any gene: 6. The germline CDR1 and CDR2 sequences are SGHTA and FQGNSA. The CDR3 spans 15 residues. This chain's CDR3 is CASSPFSGGQETQYF. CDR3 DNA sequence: TGTGCCAGCAGCCCCTTCAGCGGGGGGCAAGAGACCCAGTACTTC.

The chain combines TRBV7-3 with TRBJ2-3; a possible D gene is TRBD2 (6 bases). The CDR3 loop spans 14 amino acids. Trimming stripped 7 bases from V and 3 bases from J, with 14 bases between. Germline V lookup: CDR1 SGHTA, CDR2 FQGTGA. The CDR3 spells CASNSGTGTDTQYF. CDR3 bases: TGTGCCAGCAACTCCGGGACTGGGACAGATACGCAGTATTTT.

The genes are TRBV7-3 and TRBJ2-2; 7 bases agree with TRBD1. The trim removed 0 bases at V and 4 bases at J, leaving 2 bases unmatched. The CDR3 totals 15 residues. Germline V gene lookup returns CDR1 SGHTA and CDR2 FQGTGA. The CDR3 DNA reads TGTGCCAGCAGCTTAACGGGACAGAGCACCGGGGAGCTGTTTTTT. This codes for CASSLTGQSTGELFF.

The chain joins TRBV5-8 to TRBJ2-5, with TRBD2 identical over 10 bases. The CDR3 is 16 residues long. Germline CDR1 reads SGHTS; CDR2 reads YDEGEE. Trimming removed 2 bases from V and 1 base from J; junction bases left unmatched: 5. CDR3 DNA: TGTGCCAGCAGCTTAGGGCTAGCGGGAGTCCAAGAGACCCAGTACTTC. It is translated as CASSLGLAGVQETQYF. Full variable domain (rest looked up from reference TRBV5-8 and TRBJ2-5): EAGVTQSPTHLIKTRGQQATLRCSPISGHTSVYWYQQALGLGLQFLLWYDEGEERNRGNFPPRFSGRQFPNYSSELNVNALELEDSALYLCASSLGLAGVQETQYFGPGTRLLVL.